The next 2 T cell receptor beta chains were all read from a single sample in a study of identical twins. One entry per CDR3 protein, called by TCRdb with MiXCR from the 5' RACE reads. The data contain about 470,000 distinct CDR3 sequences, 20% to 25% of them singletons. The same sample was also used in a study of T cells expressing NK-cell markers.

Input material: CD4+ T cells sorted from blood. The receptors originated from a woman between 18 and 29 years old in good health.

The chain combines TRBV5-1 with TRBJ2-1; 10 bases align to TRBD1. Germline trimming cut 2 bases from V and 7 bases from J; bases unmatched to any gene: 6. Germline V gene sequence: CDR1 SGHRS, CDR2 YFSETQ. This CDR3 is 15 amino acids long. The CDR3 bases are TGCGCCAGCAGCTTACCCGGGACAGGGGTAAATGAGCAGTTCTTC. Its protein product is CASSLPGTGVNEQFF.

This clonotype was detected only a few times. The chain employs TRBV12-3 or TRBV12-4 and TRBJ2-3, with 7 bases identical to TRBD1. Trimming cost V 8 bases and J 1 base; bases outside gene matches: 6. The CDR3 extends over 14 amino acids. Here the CDR3 reads CASARDSRTDTQYF. DNA for the CDR3: TGTGCCAGCGCTAGGGACAGCCGCACAGATACGCAGTATTTT.